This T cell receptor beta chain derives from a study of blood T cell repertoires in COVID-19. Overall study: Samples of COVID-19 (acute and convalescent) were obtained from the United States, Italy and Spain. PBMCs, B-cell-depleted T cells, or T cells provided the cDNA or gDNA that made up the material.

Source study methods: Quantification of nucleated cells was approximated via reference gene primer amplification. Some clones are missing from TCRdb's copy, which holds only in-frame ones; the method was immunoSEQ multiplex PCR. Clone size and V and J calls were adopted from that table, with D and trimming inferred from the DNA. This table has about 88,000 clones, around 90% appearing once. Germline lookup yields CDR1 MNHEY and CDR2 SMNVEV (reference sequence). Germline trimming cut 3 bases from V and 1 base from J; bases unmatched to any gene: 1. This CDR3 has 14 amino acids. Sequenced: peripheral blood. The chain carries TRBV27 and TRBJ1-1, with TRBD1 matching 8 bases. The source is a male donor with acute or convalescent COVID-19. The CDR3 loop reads CASSFRGQNTEAFF. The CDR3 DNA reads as TGTGCCAGCAGTTTCAGGGGGCAGAACACTGAAGCTTTCTTT.